These 13 T cell receptor beta chains were sequenced from one sample in a study of spatial heterogeneity in lung cancer. In TCRdb, the 5' RACE reads were re-called with MiXCR into one record per CDR3 protein. The repertoire includes just over 14,000 distinct CDR3 sequences, roughly a tenth of them detected once, and approximately 30% sits in the top ten. Sample time point: sample taken at primary tumor resection. Sequencing was performed on whole RNA extracted from tumor and nontumor lung tissue, or from frozen PBMC, and the material was left unsorted. The sequences come from PBMCs, collected at surgery. Receptor source: a female donor with early-stage non-small cell lung cancer.

Ten or more counts support this clonotype. The rearrangement links TRBV12-3 or TRBV12-4 to TRBJ1-1, with a weak D call TRBD1 (6 bases). Trimming stripped 3 bases from V and 0 bases from J, with 23 bases between. The CDR3 extends over 19 amino acids. In DNA, the CDR3 is TGTGCCAGCAGTTTCGATCTGGTGACACGGGGGCGGATGAACACTGAAGCTTTCTTT. This gives the protein CASSFDLVTRGRMNTEAFF.

The V call is TRBV5-4, the J call TRBJ2-1; D is uncertain. CDR1 and CDR2 from the germline V gene are SGHNT and YYREEE (reference sequence). The CDR3 is 14 amino acids. V gave up 4 bases and J gave up 2 bases, with 10 bases separating them. DNA for the CDR3: TGTGCCAGCAGCATGTTCGCTACCTACAATGAGCAGTTCTTC. This encodes CASSMFATYNEQFF.

This clonotype was observed at least ten times. V is TRBV20-1 and J is TRBJ1-6; no clear D. Germline V gives CDR1 DFQATT, CDR2 SNEGSKA (reference sequence). The V end lost 3 bases, the J end lost 10 bases, and 13 bases lay between the germline ends. This CDR3 region has 13 residues. CDR3 region: CSASPGAGSPLHF. For the CDR3, the DNA is TGCAGTGCTAGCCCAGGAGCCGGCTCACCCCTCCACTTT.

The chain employs TRBV30 and TRBJ1-1; D call uncertain. Germline V gene sequence: CDR1 GTSNPN, CDR2 SVGIG (reference sequence). V was pared by 3 bases and J by 6 bases, with 14 bases between. The CDR3 has 13 amino acids. CDR3 in DNA: TGTGCCTGGAGGGCCGGGCGGGTAGCTGAAGCTTTCTTT. It encodes CAWRAGRVAEAFF.

The J gene is TRBJ1-6, the V gene TRBV6-6; 7 nucleotides line up with TRBD1. The V and J ends lost 0 bases and 7 bases, in that order; junction bases with no gene match: 3. CDR3 length equals 15 residues. Germline lookup yields CDR1 MNHNY and CDR2 SVGAGI (reference sequence). The CDR3 sequence is CASSYSGGRNSPLHF. CDR3 coding DNA: TGTGCCAGCAGTTACTCAGGGGGCCGGAATTCACCCCTCCACTTT.

This clonotype was seen many times. The chain joins TRBV6-4 to TRBJ2-1, with 14 bases that match TRBD2. Trimming took 4 bases from V and 9 from J; bases not matched to a gene: 8. The CDR3 has 16 amino acids. Germline lookup yields CDR1 MRHNA and CDR2 SNTAGT. The CDR3 protein is CASSARTSGGRGEQFF. CDR3 DNA: TGTGCCAGCAGTGCCCGGACTAGCGGGGGGAGGGGTGAGCAGTTCTTC.

In its sample, this clonotype is medium-sized. The gene calls are TRBV24-1 and TRBJ2-1; TRBD2 matches at 12 bases. Trimming took 7 bases from V and 6 from J; bases not matched to a gene: 12. Per the germline V gene, CDR1 is KGHDR and CDR2 is SFDVKD. This CDR3 has 17 residues. For the CDR3, the DNA is TGTGCCACCAGGACTTTTGAGGGACTAGCGGGTTGCAATGAGCAGTTCTTC. This codes for CATRTFEGLAGCNEQFF.

At least ten counts were recorded for this clonotype. The CDR3 region has the DNA TGTGCCAGCAGCCCGTCCCAGCATGGCGGGGGGGCCATTGGGGTGGTGGTTACGCAGTATTTT. Protein product: CASSPSQHGGGAIGVVVTQYF. V is TRBV4-2 and J is TRBJ2-3; 9 positions agree with TRBD2. The CDR3 extends over 21 amino acids. Germline V gene data show CDR1 as LGHNA and CDR2 as YNFKEQ. V trimming: 4 bases; J trimming: 8 bases; junction bases outside the gene matches: 28.

In its sample, this clonotype ranks as medium-sized. V is TRBV20-1 and J is TRBJ2-3; the D gene is possibly TRBD2 (6 bases). The ends were cut back, 6 bases at V and 6 bases at J, with 13 bases in the middle. CDR3 size: 12 residues. Germline V gene sequence: CDR1 DFQATT, CDR2 SNEGSKA (reference sequence). This chain's CDR3 is CSATSGRDTQYF. The CDR3 bases are TGCAGTGCCACAAGCGGGCGTGATACGCAGTATTTT.

Ten or more counts support this clonotype. The V call is TRBV11-2, the J call TRBJ2-3; TRBD2 agrees at 10 bases. V lost 6 bases and J lost 0; bases outside the gene matches: 6. The CDR3 is 16 amino acids. From germline, CDR1 is SGHAT and CDR2 FQNNGV. In DNA, the CDR3 is TGTGCCAGCAGTCCCTCTAGCGGGAGTAGCACAGATACGCAGTATTTT. This sequence encodes CASSPSSGSSTDTQYF.

This clonotype was counted only a few times. Written as DNA, the CDR3 is TGCGCCAGCAGCTTGTCCCAGGGGGCCACTGAAGCTTTCTTT. This encodes CASSLSQGATEAFF. V gene TRBV5-1 combines with J gene TRBJ1-1; the match to TRBD1 covers 8 bases. Trimming at V came to 1 base and at J to 4 bases, leaving 3 bases not matched to a gene. There are 14 residues in the CDR3. Germline V gene sequence: CDR1 SGHRS, CDR2 YFSETQ.

This clonotype turned up a few times. The genes are TRBV6-5 and TRBJ2-5, with 12 bases aligning to TRBD2. Germline V gives CDR1 MNHEY, CDR2 SVGAGI. V lost 5 bases and J lost 5; bases outside the gene matches: 3. The CDR3 spans 14 residues. CDR3 amino acids: CASSLAGGPETQYF. The CDR3 DNA is TGTGCCAGCAGTCTAGCGGGGGGGCCGGAGACCCAGTACTTC.

For this clonotype: One end of the junction varies from germline; a read error may be responsible. The chain has TRBV10-3 and TRBJ2-7, with D perhaps TRBD1 (6 bases). This CDR3 is built from 12 residues. Per the germline V gene, CDR1 is ENHRY and CDR2 is SYGVKD. In DNA, the CDR3 is TGTGCCATCAGTGAGTCGACGGACAGTCCAAACTTC. It yields the protein CAISESTDSPNF.